What follows is one T cell receptor beta chain and its context. This entry is derived from a study of blood T cell repertoires in COVID-19. Across the study: Some COVID-19 samples were acute and others convalescent; all came from the United States, Italy and Spain.

As processed by the authors: How many nucleated cells were present was estimated from reference gene primer amplification. Using immunoSEQ multiplex PCR, the repertoire was profiled, and TCRdb retains in-frame clones only, with some absent. That table is the source of V, J and clone size, and D and trimming were worked out from the DNA. The profile shows more than 90,000 clones, 60% to 85% of them singletons. Trimming left V 4 bases short and J 2 bases short, with 9 bases between. This CDR3 contains 14 residues. Germline CDR1 and CDR2: LGHNA and YSLEER. The V and J genes are TRBV4-3 and TRBJ1-3, with D perhaps matching TRBD1 (5 bases). Sequenced input: peripheral blood. The TCR sequence derives from a man aged 70 or older with acute or convalescent COVID-19. The CDR3 region is CASSPGSPGNTIYF. CDR3 in DNA: TGCGCCAGCAGCCCAGGGTCTCCTGGAAACACCATATATTTT.